This T cell receptor (beta chain) was sequenced in a study of human T cells and chemical hapten exposure. TCRdb re-derived calls from the RACE reads in MiXCR, one entry per CDR3 protein. The data contain more than 90,000 distinct CDR3 sequences, about 10% of them singletons. This clonotype was found a few times. Its antigen is currently unknown. Sample time point: patch test 2, 6 weeks after DPC sensitization. Treatment here: therapeutic diphenylcyclopropenone sensitization with weekly scalp DPC. General study results and limits: Patch test score rose with PT1 expanded TCR count, significant at thresholds 8, 16 and 32, not 4. Versus controls, expanded TCRs had significantly more large CDR3 similarity clusters.

Germline CDR1 reads DFQATT; CDR2 reads SNEGSKA (reference sequence). V shed 2 bases and J 8 bases; nucleotides not matched to a gene: 7. The CDR3 length is 14 residues. The chain joins TRBV20-1 to TRBJ2-1; 9 bases fit TRBD2. The sample was whole blood, taken in connection with sensitization to the hapten diphenylcyclopropenone (DPC). The TCR comes from a woman aged 40 to 49 with alopecia areata. Some clones in this sample may be carry-over from other donors' samples. The CDR3 region is CSARLAGGTDEQFF. The CDR3 DNA reads as TGCAGTGCTAGACTCGCGGGAGGGACCGATGAGCAGTTCTTC.